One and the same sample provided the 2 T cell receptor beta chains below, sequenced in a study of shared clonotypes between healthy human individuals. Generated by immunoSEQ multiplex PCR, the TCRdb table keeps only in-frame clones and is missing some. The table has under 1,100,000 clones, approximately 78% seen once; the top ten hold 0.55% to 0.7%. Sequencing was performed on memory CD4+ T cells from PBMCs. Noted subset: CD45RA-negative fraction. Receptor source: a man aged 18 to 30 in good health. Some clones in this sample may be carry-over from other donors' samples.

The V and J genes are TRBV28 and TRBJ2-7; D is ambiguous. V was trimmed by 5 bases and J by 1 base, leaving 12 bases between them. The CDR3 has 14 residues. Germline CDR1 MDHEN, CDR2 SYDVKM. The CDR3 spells CASSRPDRSYEQYF. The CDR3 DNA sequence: TGTGCCAGCAGTCGACCGGACCGTTCCTACGAGCAGTACTTC.

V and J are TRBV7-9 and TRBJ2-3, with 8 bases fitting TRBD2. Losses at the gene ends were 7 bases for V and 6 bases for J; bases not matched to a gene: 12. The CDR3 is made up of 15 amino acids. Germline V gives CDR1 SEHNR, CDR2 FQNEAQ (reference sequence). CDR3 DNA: TGTGCCAGCACCCGGAGAGCGGGAGTATTGGATACGCAGTATTTT. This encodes CASTRRAGVLDTQYF.